This TCR beta chain appears in the sequencing data of a study of blood T cells in healthy people across ages. This CDR3 has 13 amino acids. In germline, CDR1 is MNHNY, CDR2 SVGAGI (reference sequence). With 0 bases removed from V and 8 bases from J, the gap between germline ends came to 10 bases. Primers used in a second PCR of roughly 6 to 11 cycles were a sample-barcoded 5' primer and a J-beta primer mix. In TCRdb, the 5' RACE reads were re-called with MiXCR into one record per CDR3 protein. The sample holds about 590,000 distinct CDR3 sequences, approximately 30% seen once. This clonotype was observed many times.

Material for sequencing was blood. V and J are TRBV6-6 and TRBJ1-2; D not certain. This TCR came from a woman older than 75 in good health. CDR3 nucleotides: TGTGCCAGCAGTTACTCGAAGTCGGGAGGCTACACCTTC. Protein: CASSYSKSGGYTF.